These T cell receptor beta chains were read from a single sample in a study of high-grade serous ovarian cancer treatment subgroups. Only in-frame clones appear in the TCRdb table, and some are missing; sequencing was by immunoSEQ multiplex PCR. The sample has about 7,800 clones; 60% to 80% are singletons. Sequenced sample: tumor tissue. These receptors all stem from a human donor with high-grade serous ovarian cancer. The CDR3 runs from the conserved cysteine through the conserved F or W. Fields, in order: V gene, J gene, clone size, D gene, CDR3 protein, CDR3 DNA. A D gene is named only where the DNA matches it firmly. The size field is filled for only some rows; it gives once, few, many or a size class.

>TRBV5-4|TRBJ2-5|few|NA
CASSLAGSGETQYF
TGTGCCAGCAGCTTGGCAGGGTCAGGAGAGACCCAGTACTTC
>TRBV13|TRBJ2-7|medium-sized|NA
CASSLGQGVNHEQYF
TGTGCCAGCAGCTTAGGACAGGGCGTAAATCACGAGCAGTACTTC
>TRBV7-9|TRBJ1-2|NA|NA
CASSPGSGTDYGYTF
TGTGCCAGCAGCCCCGGGAGCGGGACGGATTATGGCTACACCTTC
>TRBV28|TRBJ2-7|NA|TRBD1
CASSPGQGSEQYF
TGTGCCAGCAGTCCGGGACAGGGGAGCGAGCAGTACTTC
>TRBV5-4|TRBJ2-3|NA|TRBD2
CASSAATSGRDTQYF
TGTGCCAGCAGCGCCGCGACTAGCGGGAGGGATACGCAGTATTTT
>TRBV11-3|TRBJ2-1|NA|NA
CASSSPDYNEQFF
TGTGCCAGCAGCTCGCCGGACTACAATGAGCAGTTCTTC
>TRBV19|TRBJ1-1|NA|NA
CASNPGRLSYAFF
TGTGCCAGTAACCCCGGGAGGCTTTCGTACGCTTTCTTT
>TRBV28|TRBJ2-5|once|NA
CASARATQYF
TGTGCCAGTGCCAGGGCGACCCAGTACTTC
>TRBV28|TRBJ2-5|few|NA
CASRWMGGLGGETQYF
TGTGCCAGCAGGTGGATGGGCGGGCTAGGAGGAGAGACCCAGTACTTC
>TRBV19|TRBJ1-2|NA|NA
CASENSRYYGYTF
TGTGCCAGCGAAAACAGCAGATACTATGGCTACACCTTC
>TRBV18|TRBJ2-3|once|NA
CASSPIYWEWGPDTQYF
TGTGCCAGCTCACCAATATACTGGGAGTGGGGGCCAGATACGCAGTATTTT
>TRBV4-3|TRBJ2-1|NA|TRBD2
CASSQDMTPGGPQFF
TGCGCCAGCAGCCAAGACATGACCCCGGGAGGTCCGCAGTTCTTC
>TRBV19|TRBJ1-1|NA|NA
CASSISLGVTEAFF
TGTGCCAGTAGTATAAGCCTTGGAGTCACTGAAGCTTTCTTT
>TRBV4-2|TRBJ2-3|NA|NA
CASTLAPGSHADTQYF
TGTGCCAGCACCCTGGCCCCTGGGAGCCACGCAGATACGCAGTATTTT
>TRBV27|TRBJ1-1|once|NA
CASSRQLNTEAFF
TGTGCCAGCAGTAGACAGCTGAACACTGAAGCTTTCTTT